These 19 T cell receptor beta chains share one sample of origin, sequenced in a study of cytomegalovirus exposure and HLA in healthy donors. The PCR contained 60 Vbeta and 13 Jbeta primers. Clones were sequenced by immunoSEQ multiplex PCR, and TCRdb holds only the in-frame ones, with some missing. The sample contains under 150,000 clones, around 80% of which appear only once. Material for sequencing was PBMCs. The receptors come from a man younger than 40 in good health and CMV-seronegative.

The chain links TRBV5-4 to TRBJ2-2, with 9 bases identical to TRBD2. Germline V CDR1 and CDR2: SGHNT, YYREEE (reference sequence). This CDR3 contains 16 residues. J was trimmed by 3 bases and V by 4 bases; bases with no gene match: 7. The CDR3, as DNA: TGTGCCAGCAGCGCCCCGGGACTAGCAGACACCGGGGAGCTGTTTTTT. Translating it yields CASSAPGLADTGELFF.

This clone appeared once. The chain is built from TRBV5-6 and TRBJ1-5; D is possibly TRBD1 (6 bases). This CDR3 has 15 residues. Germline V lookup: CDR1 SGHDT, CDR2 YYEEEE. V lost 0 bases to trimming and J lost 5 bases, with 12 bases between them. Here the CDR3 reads CASSLGASGDQPQHF. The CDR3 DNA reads TGTGCCAGCAGCTTGGGGGCCTCAGGGGATCAGCCCCAGCATTTT. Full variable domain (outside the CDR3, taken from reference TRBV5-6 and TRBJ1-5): DAGVTQSPTHLIKTRGQQVTLRCSPKSGHDTVSWYQQALGQGPQFIFQYYEEEERQRGNFPDRFSGHQFPNYSSELNVNALLLGDSALYLCASSLGASGDQPQHFGDGTRLSIL.

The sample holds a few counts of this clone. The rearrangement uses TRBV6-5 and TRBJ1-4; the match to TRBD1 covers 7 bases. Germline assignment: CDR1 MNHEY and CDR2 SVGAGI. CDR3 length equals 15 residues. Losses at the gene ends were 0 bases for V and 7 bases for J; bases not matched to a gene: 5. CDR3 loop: CASSYSWQGVEKLFF. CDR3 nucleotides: TGTGCCAGCAGTTACTCCTGGCAGGGGGTTGAAAAACTGTTTTTT.

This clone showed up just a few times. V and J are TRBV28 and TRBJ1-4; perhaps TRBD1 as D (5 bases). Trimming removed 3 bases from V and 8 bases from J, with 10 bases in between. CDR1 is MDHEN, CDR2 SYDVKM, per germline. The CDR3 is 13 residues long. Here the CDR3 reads CASSFPGQEKLFF. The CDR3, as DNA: TGTGCCAGCAGTTTCCCAGGGCAGGAAAAACTGTTTTTT.

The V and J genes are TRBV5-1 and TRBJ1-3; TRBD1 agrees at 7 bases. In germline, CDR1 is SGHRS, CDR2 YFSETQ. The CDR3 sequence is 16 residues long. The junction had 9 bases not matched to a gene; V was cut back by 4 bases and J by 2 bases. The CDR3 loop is CASSPGTVNTGNTIYF. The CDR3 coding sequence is TGCGCCAGCAGCCCGGGGACAGTAAACACTGGAAACACCATATATTTT.

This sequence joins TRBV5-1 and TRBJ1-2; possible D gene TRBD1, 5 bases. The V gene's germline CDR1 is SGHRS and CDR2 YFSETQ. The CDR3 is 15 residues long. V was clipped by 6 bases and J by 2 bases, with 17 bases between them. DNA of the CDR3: TGCGCCAGCACCCCTTTGGGGGGGGTAAACTATGGCTACACCTTC. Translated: CASTPLGGVNYGYTF.

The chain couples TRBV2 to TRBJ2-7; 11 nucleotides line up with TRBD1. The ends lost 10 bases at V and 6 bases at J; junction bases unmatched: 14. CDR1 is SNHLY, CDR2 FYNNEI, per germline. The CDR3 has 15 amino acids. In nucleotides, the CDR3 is TGTGCCACCGAGGGGGCACGGGACAGGGGGTTCGAGCAGTACTTC. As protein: CATEGARDRGFEQYF.

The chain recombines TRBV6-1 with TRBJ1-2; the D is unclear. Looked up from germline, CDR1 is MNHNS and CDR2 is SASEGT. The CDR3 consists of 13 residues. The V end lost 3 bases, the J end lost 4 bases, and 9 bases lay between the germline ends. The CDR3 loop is CASSDRVSYGYTF. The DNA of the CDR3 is TGTGCCAGCAGTGATCGGGTTAGCTATGGCTACACCTTC.

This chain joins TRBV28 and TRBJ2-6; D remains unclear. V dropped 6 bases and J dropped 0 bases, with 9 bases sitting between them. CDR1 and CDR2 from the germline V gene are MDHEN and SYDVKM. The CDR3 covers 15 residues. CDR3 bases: TGTGCCAGCAGGCTAAACCTCTCTGGGGCCAACGTCCTGACTTTC. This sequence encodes CASRLNLSGANVLTF.

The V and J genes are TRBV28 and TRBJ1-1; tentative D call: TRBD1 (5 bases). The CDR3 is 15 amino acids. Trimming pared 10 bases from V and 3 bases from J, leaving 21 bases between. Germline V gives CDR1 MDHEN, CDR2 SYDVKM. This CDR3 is CATESRDPGDTEAFF. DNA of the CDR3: TGTGCCACCGAGTCCCGGGACCCGGGGGACACTGAAGCTTTCTTT.

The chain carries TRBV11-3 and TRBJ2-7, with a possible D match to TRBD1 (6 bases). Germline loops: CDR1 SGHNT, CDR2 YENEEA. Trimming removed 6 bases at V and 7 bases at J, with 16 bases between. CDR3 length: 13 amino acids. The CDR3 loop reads CASSRNRDGEQYF. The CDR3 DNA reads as TGTGCCAGCAGTCGGAACAGGGATGGGGAGCAGTACTTC.

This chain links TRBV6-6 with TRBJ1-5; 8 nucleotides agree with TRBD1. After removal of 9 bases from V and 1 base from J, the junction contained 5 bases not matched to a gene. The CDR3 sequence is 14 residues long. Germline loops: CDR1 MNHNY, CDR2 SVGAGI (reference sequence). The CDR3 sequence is CASRTGRSNQPQHF. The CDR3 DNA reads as TGTGCCAGTAGGACAGGGAGGAGCAATCAGCCCCAGCATTTT.

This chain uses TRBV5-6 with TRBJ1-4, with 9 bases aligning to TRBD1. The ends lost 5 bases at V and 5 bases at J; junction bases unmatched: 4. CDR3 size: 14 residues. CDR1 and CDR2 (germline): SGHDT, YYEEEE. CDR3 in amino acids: CASSLTGGNEKLFF. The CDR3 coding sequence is TGTGCCAGCAGTTTGACAGGGGGAAATGAAAAACTGTTTTTT.

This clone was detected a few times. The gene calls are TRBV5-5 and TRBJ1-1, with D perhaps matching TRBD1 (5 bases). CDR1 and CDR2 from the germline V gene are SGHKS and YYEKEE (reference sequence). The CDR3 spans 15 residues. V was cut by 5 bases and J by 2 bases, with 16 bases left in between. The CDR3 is CASRSGGAVNTEAFF. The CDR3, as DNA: TGTGCCAGCAGATCTGGTGGGGCTGTTAACACTGAAGCTTTCTTT.

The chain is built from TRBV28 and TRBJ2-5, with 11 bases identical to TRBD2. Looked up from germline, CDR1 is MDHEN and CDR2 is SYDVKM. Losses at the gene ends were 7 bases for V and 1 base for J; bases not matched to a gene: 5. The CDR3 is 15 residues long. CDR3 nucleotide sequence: TGTGCCAGCACCCCGACTAGCGGGGTCCAAGAGACCCAGTACTTC. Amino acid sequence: CASTPTSGVQETQYF.

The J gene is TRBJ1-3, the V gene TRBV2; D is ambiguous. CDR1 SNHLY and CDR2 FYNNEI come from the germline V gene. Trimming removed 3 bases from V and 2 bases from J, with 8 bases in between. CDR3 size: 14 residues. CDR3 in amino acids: CASSDRDTGNTIYF. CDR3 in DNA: TGTGCCAGCAGTGACCGGGATACTGGAAACACCATATATTTT. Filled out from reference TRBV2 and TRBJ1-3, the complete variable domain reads EPEVTQTPSHQVTQMGQEVILRCVPISNHLYFYWYRQILGQKVEFLVSFYNNEISEKSEIFDDQFSVERPDGSNFTLKIRSTKLEDSAMYFCASSDRDTGNTIYFGEGSWLTVV.

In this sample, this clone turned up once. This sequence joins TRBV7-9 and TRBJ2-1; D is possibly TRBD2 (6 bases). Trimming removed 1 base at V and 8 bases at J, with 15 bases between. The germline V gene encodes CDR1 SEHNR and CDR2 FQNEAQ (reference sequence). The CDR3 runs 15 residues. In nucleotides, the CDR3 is TGTGCCAGCAGCTTAGGTGACCGGGAGTTCGATGAGCAGTTCTTC. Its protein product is CASSLGDREFDEQFF.

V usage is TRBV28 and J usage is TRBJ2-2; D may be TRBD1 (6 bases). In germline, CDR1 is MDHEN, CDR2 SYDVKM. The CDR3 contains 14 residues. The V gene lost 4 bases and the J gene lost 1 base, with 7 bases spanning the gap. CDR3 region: CASSSTGNTGELFF. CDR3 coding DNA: TGTGCCAGCAGTTCGACAGGGAACACCGGGGAGCTGTTTTTT.

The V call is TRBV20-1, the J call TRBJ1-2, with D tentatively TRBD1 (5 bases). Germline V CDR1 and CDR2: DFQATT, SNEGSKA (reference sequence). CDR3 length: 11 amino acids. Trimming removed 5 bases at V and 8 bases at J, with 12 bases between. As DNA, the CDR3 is TGCAGTGCTGCTCCGGGGGGGGGCTACACCTTC. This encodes CSAAPGGGYTF.